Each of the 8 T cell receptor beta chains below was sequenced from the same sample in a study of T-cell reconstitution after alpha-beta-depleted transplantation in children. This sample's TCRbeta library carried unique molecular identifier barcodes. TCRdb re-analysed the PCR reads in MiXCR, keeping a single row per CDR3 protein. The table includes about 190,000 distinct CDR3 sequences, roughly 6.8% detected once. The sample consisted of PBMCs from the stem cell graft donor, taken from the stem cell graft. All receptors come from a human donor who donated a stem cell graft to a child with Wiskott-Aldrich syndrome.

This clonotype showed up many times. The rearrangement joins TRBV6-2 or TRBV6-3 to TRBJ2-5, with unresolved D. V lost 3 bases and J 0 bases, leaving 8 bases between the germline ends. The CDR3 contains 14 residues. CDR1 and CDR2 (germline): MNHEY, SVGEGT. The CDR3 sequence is CASSYLTYQETQYF. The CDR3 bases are TGTGCCAGCAGTTATCTCACGTACCAAGAGACCCAGTACTTC.

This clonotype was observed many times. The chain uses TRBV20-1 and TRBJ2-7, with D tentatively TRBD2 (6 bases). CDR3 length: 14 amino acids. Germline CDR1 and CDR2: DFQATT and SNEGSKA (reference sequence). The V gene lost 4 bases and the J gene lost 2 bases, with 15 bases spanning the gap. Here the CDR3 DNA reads TGCAGTGCTATACCTGTGGGAGGAGCCTACGAGCAGTACTTC. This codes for CSAIPVGGAYEQYF.

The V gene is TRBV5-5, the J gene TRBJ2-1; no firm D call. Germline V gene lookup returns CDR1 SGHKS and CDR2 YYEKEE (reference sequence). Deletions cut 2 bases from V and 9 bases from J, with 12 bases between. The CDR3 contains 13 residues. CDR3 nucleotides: TGTGCCAGCAGCTTATTCTCGCTTGGTGAGCAGTTCTTC. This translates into CASSLFSLGEQFF.

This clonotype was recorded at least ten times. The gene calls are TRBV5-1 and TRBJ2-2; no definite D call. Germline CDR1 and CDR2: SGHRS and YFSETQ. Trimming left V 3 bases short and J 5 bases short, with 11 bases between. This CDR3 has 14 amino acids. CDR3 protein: CASSSRQSTGELFF. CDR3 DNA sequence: TGCGCCAGCAGCTCTCGGCAGTCGACCGGGGAGCTGTTTTTT.

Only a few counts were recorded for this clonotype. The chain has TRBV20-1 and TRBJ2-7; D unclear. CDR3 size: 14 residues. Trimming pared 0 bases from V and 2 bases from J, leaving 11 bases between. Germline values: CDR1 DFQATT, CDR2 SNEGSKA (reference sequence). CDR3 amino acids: CSARDRTAAYEQYF. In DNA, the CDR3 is TGCAGTGCTAGAGATCGAACCGCCGCCTACGAGCAGTACTTC.

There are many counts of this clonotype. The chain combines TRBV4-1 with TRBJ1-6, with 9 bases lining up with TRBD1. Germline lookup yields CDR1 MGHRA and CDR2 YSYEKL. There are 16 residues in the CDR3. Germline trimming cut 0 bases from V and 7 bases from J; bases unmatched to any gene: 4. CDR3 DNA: TGCGCCAGCAGCCAAGATCGGGACAGGGTGAATTCACCCCTCCACTTT. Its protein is CASSQDRDRVNSPLHF.

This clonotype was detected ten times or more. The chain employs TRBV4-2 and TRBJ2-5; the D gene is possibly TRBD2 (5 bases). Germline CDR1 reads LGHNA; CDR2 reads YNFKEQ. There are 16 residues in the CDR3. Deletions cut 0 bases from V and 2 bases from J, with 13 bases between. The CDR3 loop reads CASSQDSGGSQETQYF. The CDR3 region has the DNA TGTGCCAGCAGCCAAGATAGTGGAGGATCACAAGAGACCCAGTACTTC.

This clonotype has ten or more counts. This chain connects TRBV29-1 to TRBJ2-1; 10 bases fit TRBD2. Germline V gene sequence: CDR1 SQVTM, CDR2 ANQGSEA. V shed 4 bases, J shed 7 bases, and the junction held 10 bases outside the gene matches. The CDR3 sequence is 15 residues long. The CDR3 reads CSVAQLAGVRNEQFF. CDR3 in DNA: TGCAGCGTTGCCCAGCTAGCGGGAGTAAGAAATGAGCAGTTCTTC.